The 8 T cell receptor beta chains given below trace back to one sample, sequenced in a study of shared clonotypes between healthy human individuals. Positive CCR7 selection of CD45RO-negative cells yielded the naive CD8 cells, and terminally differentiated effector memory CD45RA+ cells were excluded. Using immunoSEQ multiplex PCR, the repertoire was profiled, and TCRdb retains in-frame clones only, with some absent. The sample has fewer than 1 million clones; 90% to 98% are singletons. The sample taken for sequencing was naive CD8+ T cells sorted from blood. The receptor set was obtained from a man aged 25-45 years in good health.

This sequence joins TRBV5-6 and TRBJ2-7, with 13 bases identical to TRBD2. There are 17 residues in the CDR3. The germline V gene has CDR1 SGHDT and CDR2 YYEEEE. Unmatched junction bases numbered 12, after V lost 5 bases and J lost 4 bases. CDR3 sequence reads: CASREIGLAGDRYEQYF. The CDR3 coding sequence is TGTGCCAGCAGAGAAATAGGACTAGCGGGAGATCGATACGAGCAGTACTTC.

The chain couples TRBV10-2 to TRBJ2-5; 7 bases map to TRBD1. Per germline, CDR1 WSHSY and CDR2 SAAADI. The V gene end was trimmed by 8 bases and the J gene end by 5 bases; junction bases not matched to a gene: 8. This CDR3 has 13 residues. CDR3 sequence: CASRDSPFETQYF. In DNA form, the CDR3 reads TGCGCCAGCCGGGACAGCCCATTCGAGACCCAGTACTTC.

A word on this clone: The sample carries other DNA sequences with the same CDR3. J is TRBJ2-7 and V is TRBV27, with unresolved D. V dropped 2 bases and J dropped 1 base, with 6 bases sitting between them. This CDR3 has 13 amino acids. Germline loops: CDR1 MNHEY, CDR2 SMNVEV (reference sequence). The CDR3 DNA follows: TGTGCCAGCAGTTTACGGGCTTCCTACGAGCAGTACTTC. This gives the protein CASSLRASYEQYF.

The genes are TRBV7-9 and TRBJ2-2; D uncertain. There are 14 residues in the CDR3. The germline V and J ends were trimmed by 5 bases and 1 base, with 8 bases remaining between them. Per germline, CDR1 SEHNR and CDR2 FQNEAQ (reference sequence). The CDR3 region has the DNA TGTGCCAGCAGCAATTCATTGAACACCGGGGAGCTGTTTTTT. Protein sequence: CASSNSLNTGELFF.

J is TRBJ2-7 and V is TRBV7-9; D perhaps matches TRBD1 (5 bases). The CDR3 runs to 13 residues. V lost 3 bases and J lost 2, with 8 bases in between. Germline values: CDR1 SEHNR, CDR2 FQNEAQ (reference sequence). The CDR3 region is CASSFTTAYEQYF. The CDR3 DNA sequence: TGTGCCAGCAGCTTTACGACAGCCTACGAGCAGTACTTC.

CDR3 in amino acids: CAISEWELWNEQFF. CDR3 coding DNA: TGTGCCATCAGTGAGTGGGAGCTTTGGAATGAGCAGTTCTTC. The chain has TRBV10-3 and TRBJ2-1; a possible D gene is TRBD2 (5 bases). The V gene's germline CDR1 is ENHRY and CDR2 SYGVKD. The V and J ends lost 1 base and 7 bases respectively, with 11 bases between them. The CDR3 is made up of 14 amino acids.

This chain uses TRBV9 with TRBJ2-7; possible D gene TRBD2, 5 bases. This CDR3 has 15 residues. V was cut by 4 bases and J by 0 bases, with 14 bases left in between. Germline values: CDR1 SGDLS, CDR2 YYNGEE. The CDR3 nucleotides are TGTGCCAGCAGCCCATCAGAGGGTTTCTCCTACGAGCAGTACTTC. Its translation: CASSPSEGFSYEQYF. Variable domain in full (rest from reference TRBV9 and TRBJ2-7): DSGVTQTPKHLITATGQRVTLRCSPRSGDLSVYWYQQSLDQGLQFLIQYYNGEERAKGNILERFSAQQFPDLHSELNLSSLELGDSALYFCASSPSEGFSYEQYFGPGTRLTVT.

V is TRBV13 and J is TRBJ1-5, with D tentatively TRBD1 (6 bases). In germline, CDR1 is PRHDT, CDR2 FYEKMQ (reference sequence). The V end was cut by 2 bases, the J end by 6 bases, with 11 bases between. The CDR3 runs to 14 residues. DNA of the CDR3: TGTGCCAGCAGCTTAAGGGGGGCAGGTCAGCCCCAGCATTTT. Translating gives CASSLRGAGQPQHF.